This is a list of T cell receptor beta chains from one sample in a study of T-cell reconstitution after alpha-beta-depleted transplantation in children. TCRdb ran MiXCR on the PCR reads and lists one entry per CDR3 protein. The sample gives about 600,000 distinct CDR3 sequences, more than 20% of which show up once; around 14% is in the top ten. Sample: PBMCs, mostly from graft donor cells, taken 360 days after TCRalphabeta/CD19-depleted stem cell transplant. Receptors originate from a boy younger than two who had a stem cell transplant for acute myeloid leukemia, so the T cells may come from the graft donor. Both conserved end residues are part of each CDR3. Fields, in order: V gene, D gene, J gene, clone size, CDR3 protein, CDR3 DNA. D genes are given only for firm matches. Part of the rows lack a size; the others show once, few, many or a class for expanded clones.

TRBV11-1	-	TRBJ2-1	few	CASSLLRWGNEQFF	TGTGCCAGCAGCCTACTAAGATGGGGCAATGAGCAGTTCTTC
TRBV5-1	-	TRBJ2-1	-	CASRNGDYNEQFF	TGCGCCAGCAGGAACGGGGACTACAATGAGCAGTTCTTC
TRBV6-5	-	TRBJ1-5	-	CASSYSGKGQPQHF	TGTGCCAGCAGTTACTCAGGGAAGGGACAGCCCCAGCATTTT
TRBV4-3	TRBD1	TRBJ2-7	-	CASSQDPGQGYEQYF	TGCGCCAGCAGCCAAGATCCCGGACAGGGCTACGAGCAGTACTTC
TRBV20-1	TRBD1	TRBJ2-7	-	CSASEGQGKRGEQYF	TGCAGTGCTAGTGAGGGACAGGGGAAAAGGGGCGAGCAGTACTTC
TRBV20-1	TRBD1	TRBJ1-5	many	CSATSGGGNQPQHF	TGCAGTGCTACCTCAGGGGGCGGGAATCAGCCCCAGCATTTT
TRBV12-3/TRBV12-4	TRBD1	TRBJ1-2	-	CATDRGPKNYGYTF	TGTGCCACGGACAGGGGGCCGAAGAACTATGGCTACACCTTC
TRBV6-1	TRBD2	TRBJ2-3	many	CASSPRLAGATTDTQYF	TGTGCCAGCAGTCCCCGCCTAGCGGGGGCAACCACAGATACGCAGTATTTT
TRBV20-1	-	TRBJ1-2	-	CSARFPGSNGYTF	TGCAGTGCTAGGTTTCCAGGGTCGAATGGCTACACCTTC
TRBV20-1	-	TRBJ1-1	-	CSARFARLNTEAFF	TGCAGTGCTAGATTTGCCAGACTGAACACTGAAGCTTTCTTT
TRBV7-2	TRBD2	TRBJ2-1	few	CASSNPRLAGSYNEQFF	TGTGCCAGCAGCAACCCCCGACTAGCGGGTTCCTACAATGAGCAGTTCTTC
TRBV29-1	-	TRBJ2-6	few	CSVEWAPAQGSGANVLTF	TGCAGCGTTGAATGGGCTCCTGCACAGGGTTCGGGGGCCAACGTCCTGACTTTC
TRBV9	TRBD1	TRBJ2-2	once	CASSVARGQVHTGELFF	TGTGCCAGCAGCGTAGCTCGGGGACAGGTCCACACCGGGGAGCTGTTTTTT
TRBV12-3/TRBV12-4	TRBD1	TRBJ1-1	-	CATGGGGAAFF	TGTGCCACAGGAGGGGGCGGGGCCGCTTTCTTT
TRBV20-1	-	TRBJ1-5	-	CSATTGLYSNQPQHF	TGCAGTGCTACGACGGGACTTTATAGCAATCAGCCCCAGCATTTT
TRBV9	-	TRBJ2-3	few	CASSPRATTDTQYF	TGTGCCAGCAGCCCGAGGGCCACCACAGATACGCAGTATTTT
TRBV10-3	TRBD1	TRBJ1-6	few	CAIRRQGSSPLHF	TGTGCCATCAGACGACAGGGTAGTTCACCCCTCCACTTT
TRBV12-3/TRBV12-4	-	TRBJ2-7	-	CASTQALSYEQYF	TGTGCCAGCACACAGGCCCTCTCCTACGAGCAGTACTTC
TRBV20-1	-	TRBJ2-3	many	CSADAGEDTQYF	TGCAGTGCCGATGCAGGGGAGGATACGCAGTATTTT
TRBV7-9	TRBD1	TRBJ2-3	few	CASRTGTDTQYF	TGTGCCAGCAGGACAGGGACCGATACGCAGTATTTT
TRBV5-1	TRBD2	TRBJ2-5	many	CASSLLAGVQETQYF	TGCGCCAGCAGCTTGCTAGCGGGGGTGCAAGAGACCCAGTACTTC
TRBV20-1	-	TRBJ1-6	few	CSARAVGIKDSPLHF	TGCAGTGCTAGGGCGGTTGGGATTAAAGATTCACCCCTCCACTTT
TRBV29-1	-	TRBJ2-1	-	CSVEEIREQFF	TGCAGCGTTGAAGAGATACGGGAGCAGTTCTTC
TRBV20-1	-	TRBJ2-1	many	CSARDQQSPYNEQFF	TGCAGTGCTAGAGACCAACAGAGCCCTTACAATGAGCAGTTCTTC
TRBV29-1	-	TRBJ2-1	many	CSVGYNEQFF	TGCAGCGTGGGATACAATGAGCAGTTCTTC
TRBV4-2	TRBD1	TRBJ2-5	few	CASSQDPLGQGTETQYF	TGTGCCAGCAGCCAAGATCCCCTGGGACAGGGGACGGAGACCCAGTACTTC
TRBV29-1	TRBD2	TRBJ2-1	-	CSVEGSGGSNNEQFF	TGCAGCGTTGAAGGTAGCGGGGGCTCCAACAATGAGCAGTTCTTC
TRBV5-1	-	TRBJ2-1	many	CASSPRMGNEQFF	TGCGCCAGCAGTCCACGGATGGGCAATGAGCAGTTCTTC
TRBV7-9	-	TRBJ2-3	many	CASSLYPLAGGTDTQYF	TGTGCCAGCAGCTTATATCCCCTAGCAGGTGGGACAGATACGCAGTATTTT
TRBV6-1	TRBD1	TRBJ1-6	-	CASSGGQSYNSPLHF	TGTGCCAGCAGTGGGGGACAGAGCTATAATTCACCCCTCCACTTT
TRBV6-2/TRBV6-3	-	TRBJ2-5	-	CASSYVGVGFETQYF	TGTGCCAGCAGTTACGTAGGGGTCGGATTTGAGACCCAGTACTTC
TRBV4-1	-	TRBJ2-1	many	CASSSTRMGEQFF	TGCGCCAGCAGCTCTACTAGGATGGGTGAGCAGTTCTTC
TRBV14	TRBD1	TRBJ2-5	few	CASSKQGALQETQYF	TGTGCCAGCAGCAAGCAGGGGGCTCTACAAGAGACCCAGTACTTC
TRBV20-1	TRBD1	TRBJ1-1	few	CSARGQGAIWNTEAFF	TGCAGTGCTAGAGGGCAGGGGGCGATTTGGAACACTGAAGCTTTCTTT
TRBV27	-	TRBJ2-5	-	CASSPGGTDQRETQYF	TGTGCCAGCAGTCCCGGAGGGACCGACCAGAGAGAGACCCAGTACTTC
TRBV7-2	-	TRBJ1-5	-	CASSPRWDYRAGQPQHF	TGTGCCAGCAGCCCACGATGGGATTACAGGGCTGGTCAGCCCCAGCATTTT
TRBV11-1	-	TRBJ2-1	many	CASSPSSGPLSYNEQFF	TGTGCCAGCAGCCCAAGTAGCGGCCCGCTCTCCTACAATGAGCAGTTCTTC
TRBV15	TRBD1	TRBJ2-7	-	CATSRAGQLPTYEQYF	TGTGCCACCAGCAGAGCGGGACAGTTACCTACCTACGAGCAGTACTTC
TRBV20-1	TRBD1	TRBJ2-3	-	CSAIDREFGTQYF	TGCAGTGCAATCGACAGGGAGTTTGGTACGCAGTATTTT
TRBV27	-	TRBJ2-5	-	CASALRAGIRILETQYF	TGTGCCAGCGCCTTAAGGGCAGGGATTAGGATCTTAGAGACCCAGTACTTC
TRBV4-3	-	TRBJ2-7	few	CASSQVAGEDYEQYF	TGCGCCAGCAGCCAAGTAGCAGGGGAGGACTACGAGCAGTACTTC
TRBV21-1	-	TRBJ2-7	few	CASRKTAPSYEQYF	TGTGCCAGCAGGAAGACAGCCCCCTCCTACGAGCAGTACTTC
TRBV6-5	TRBD1	TRBJ1-2	many	CASSYSNRGQRGYTF	TGTGCCAGCAGTTACTCGAACAGGGGGCAAAGGGGCTACACCTTC
TRBV4-3	-	TRBJ2-5	many	CASSQDEGETQYF	TGCGCCAGCAGCCAAGATGAAGGAGAGACCCAGTACTTC
TRBV5-8	TRBD1	TRBJ2-5	few	CASSLATGGVETQYF	TGTGCCAGCAGCTTGGCGACAGGGGGCGTGGAGACCCAGTACTTC
TRBV5-1	-	TRBJ2-2	few	CASSSQVAGELFF	TGCGCCAGCAGCTCCCAGGTGGCGGGGGAGCTGTTTTTT
TRBV7-8	TRBD1	TRBJ1-4	few	CASSKQGGTNEKLFF	TGTGCCAGCAGCAAACAGGGGGGAACTAATGAAAAACTGTTTTTT
TRBV24-1	-	TRBJ2-7	many	CATSDPGKQGQYF	TGTGCCACCAGTGACCCCGGGAAACAGGGACAGTACTTC
TRBV7-2	-	TRBJ1-2	-	CASSLGGAHNYGYTF	TGTGCCAGCAGCTTGGGGGGGGCACACAACTATGGCTACACCTTC
TRBV28	-	TRBJ2-1	many	CASSVRGNSYNEQFF	TGTGCCAGCAGTGTCAGGGGAAACTCCTACAATGAGCAGTTCTTC
TRBV12-3/TRBV12-4	-	TRBJ2-5	few	CASSSSDTQETQYF	TGTGCCAGCAGTTCCTCGGACACCCAAGAGACCCAGTACTTC
TRBV28	-	TRBJ2-1	-	CASSPQGHEQFF	TGTGCCAGCAGTCCGCAGGGGCATGAGCAGTTCTTC
TRBV20-1	-	TRBJ2-3	many	CSAPVGDTQYF	TGCAGTGCACCCGTAGGGGATACGCAGTATTTT
TRBV12-3/TRBV12-4	-	TRBJ1-5	many	CASSPDTGDQPQHF	TGTGCCAGCAGTCCGGACACGGGGGATCAGCCCCAGCATTTT
TRBV6-5	TRBD2	TRBJ2-3	many	CASSTSGGLEADTQYF	TGTGCCAGCAGTACCTCGGGCGGACTAGAAGCAGATACGCAGTATTTT
TRBV6-5	TRBD1	TRBJ1-1	-	CASSTHRGLNTEAFF	TGTGCCAGCAGTACTCACAGGGGTCTGAACACTGAAGCTTTCTTT